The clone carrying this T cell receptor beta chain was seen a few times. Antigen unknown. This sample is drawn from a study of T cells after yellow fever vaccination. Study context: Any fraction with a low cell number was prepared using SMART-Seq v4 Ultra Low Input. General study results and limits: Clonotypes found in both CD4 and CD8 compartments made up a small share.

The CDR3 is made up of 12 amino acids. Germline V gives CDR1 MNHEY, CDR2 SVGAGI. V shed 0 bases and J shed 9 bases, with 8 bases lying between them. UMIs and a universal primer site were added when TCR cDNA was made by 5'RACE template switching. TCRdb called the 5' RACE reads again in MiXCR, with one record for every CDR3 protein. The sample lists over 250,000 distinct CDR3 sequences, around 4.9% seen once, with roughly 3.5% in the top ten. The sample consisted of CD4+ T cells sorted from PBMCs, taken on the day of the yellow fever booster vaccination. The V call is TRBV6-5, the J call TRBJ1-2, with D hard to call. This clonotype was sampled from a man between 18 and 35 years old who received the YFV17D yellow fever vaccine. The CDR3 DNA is TGTGCCAGCAGTTACTCCCTTGGACGCTACACCTTC. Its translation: CASSYSLGRYTF.